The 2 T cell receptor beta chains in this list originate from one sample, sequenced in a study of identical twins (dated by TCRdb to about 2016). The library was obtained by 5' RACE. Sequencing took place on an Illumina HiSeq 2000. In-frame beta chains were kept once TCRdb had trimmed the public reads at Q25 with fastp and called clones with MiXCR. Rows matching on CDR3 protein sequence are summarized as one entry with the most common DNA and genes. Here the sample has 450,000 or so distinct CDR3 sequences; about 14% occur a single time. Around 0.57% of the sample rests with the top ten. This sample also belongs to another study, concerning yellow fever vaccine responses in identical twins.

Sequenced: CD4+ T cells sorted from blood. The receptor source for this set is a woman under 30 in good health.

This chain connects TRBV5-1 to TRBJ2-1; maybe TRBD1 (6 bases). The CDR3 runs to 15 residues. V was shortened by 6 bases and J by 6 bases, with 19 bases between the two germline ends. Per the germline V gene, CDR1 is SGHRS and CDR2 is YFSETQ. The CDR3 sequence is CASTYRGEGVNEQFF. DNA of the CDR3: TGCGCCAGCACTTATCGAGGAGAGGGGGTCAATGAGCAGTTCTTC.

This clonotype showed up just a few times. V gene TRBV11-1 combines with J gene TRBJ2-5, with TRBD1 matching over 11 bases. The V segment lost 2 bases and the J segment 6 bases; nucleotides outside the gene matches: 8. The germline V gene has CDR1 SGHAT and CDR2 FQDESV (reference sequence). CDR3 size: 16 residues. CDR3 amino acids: CASSLSQDRGLKTQYF. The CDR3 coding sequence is TGTGCCAGCAGCTTATCGCAGGACAGGGGGCTAAAGACCCAGTACTTC.